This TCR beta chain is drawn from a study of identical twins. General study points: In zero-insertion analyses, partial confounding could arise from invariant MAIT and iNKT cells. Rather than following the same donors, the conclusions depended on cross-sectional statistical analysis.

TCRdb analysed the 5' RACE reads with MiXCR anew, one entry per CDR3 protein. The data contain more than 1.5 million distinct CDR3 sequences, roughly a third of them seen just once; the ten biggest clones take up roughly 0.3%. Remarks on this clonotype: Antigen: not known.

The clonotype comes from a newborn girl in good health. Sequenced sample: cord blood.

CDR3 sequence (DNA): TGTGCCAGCAGTTTATACAGGGGGAAGAATCAGCCCCAGCATTTT. It translates to CASSLYRGKNQPQHF. The rearrangement links TRBV12-3 or TRBV12-4 to TRBJ1-5; 8 bases agree with TRBD1. V was clipped by 2 bases and J by 4 bases; unmatched bases: 4. The CDR3 length is 15 residues.